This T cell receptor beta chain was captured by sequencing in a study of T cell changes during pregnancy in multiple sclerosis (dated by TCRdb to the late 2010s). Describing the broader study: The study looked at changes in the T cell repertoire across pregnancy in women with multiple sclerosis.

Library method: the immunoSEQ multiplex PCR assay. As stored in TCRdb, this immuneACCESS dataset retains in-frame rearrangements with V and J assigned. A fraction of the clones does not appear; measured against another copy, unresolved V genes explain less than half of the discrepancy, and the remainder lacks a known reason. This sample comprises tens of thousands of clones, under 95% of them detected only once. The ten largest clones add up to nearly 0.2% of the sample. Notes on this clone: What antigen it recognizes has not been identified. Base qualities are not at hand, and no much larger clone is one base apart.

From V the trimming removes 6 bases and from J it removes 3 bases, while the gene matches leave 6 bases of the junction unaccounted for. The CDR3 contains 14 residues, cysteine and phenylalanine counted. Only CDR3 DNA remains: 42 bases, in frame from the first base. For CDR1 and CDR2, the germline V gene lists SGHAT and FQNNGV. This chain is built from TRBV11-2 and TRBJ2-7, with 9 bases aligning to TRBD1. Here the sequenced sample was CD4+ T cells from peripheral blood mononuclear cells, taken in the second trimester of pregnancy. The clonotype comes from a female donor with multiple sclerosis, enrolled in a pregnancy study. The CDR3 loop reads CASSSTTGGYEQYF. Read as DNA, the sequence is TGTGCCAGCAGTTCCACGACAGGGGGCTACGAGCAGTACTTC.